This passage covers 8 T cell receptor beta chains from one sample sequenced in a study of blood T cell repertoires in COVID-19. Assay: immunoSEQ multiplex PCR; the TCRdb copy retains only in-frame clones and omits some. The data hold about 140,000 clones, with 75% to 80% observed a single time. The sequencing sample was made of peripheral blood. The receptors stem from a woman between 50 and 59 years old with active or convalescent COVID-19.

This chain joins TRBV2 and TRBJ1-2, with 11 bases fitting TRBD1. The ends lost 5 bases at V and 4 bases at J; junction bases unmatched: 6. The CDR3 runs to 15 residues. Germline V CDR1 and CDR2: SNHLY, FYNNEI. CDR3 DNA: TGTGCCAGCAGTACCGGACAGGGGGCGGGCTATGGCTACACCTTC. It is translated as CASSTGQGAGYGYTF.

CDR3 loop: CASSSPGQGANEAFF. DNA of the CDR3: TGTGCCAGCAGCTCCCCGGGACAGGGGGCGAATGAAGCTTTCTTT. The chain couples TRBV7-2 to TRBJ1-1, with 12 bases lining up with TRBD1. With 4 bases clipped from V and 7 bases from J, the junction kept 7 bases outside the gene matches. There are 15 residues in the CDR3. Per the germline V gene, CDR1 is SGHTA and CDR2 is FQGNSA. The entire variable domain, with the rest obtained from reference TRBV7-2 and TRBJ1-1, is as follows: GAGVSQSPSNKVTEKGKDVELRCDPISGHTALYWYRQSLGQGLEFLIYFQGNSAPDKSGLPSDRFSAERTGGSVSTLTIQRTQQEDSAVYLCASSSPGQGANEAFFGQGTRLTVV.

Here the CDR3 reads CASSFFYEQYF. As DNA, the CDR3 is TGTGCCAGCAGTTTCTTCTACGAGCAGTACTTC. The genes are TRBV28 and TRBJ2-7, with D unresolved. CDR1 is MDHEN and CDR2 is SYDVKM in the germline V gene. Trimming removed 3 bases at V and 3 bases at J, with 3 bases between. This CDR3 spans 11 amino acids.

This clone was found a few times. The chain employs TRBV6-2 or TRBV6-3 and TRBJ2-5; 11 nucleotides match TRBD2. The V segment lost 6 bases and the J segment 2 bases; nucleotides outside the gene matches: 5. The CDR3 consists of 15 residues. Germline V lookup: CDR1 MNHEY, CDR2 SVGEGT. CDR3 residues: CASSLVAGGQETQYF. The CDR3 DNA is TGTGCCAGCAGCCTCGTAGCGGGAGGGCAAGAGACCCAGTACTTC.

V gene TRBV30 combines with J gene TRBJ1-3; the match to TRBD1 covers 7 bases. CDR3 length: 14 residues. J gave up 4 bases and V 4 bases, and 7 bases lay outside the gene matches. The V gene's germline CDR1 is GTSNPN and CDR2 SVGIG (reference sequence). The CDR3 protein is CAWNDRVYGNTIYF. The CDR3 DNA reads as TGTGCCTGGAATGACAGGGTGTACGGAAACACCATATATTTT.

The chain links TRBV29-1 to TRBJ2-3; 8 nucleotides align to TRBD2. The length of the CDR3 is 14 residues. The V gene end was trimmed by 1 base and the J gene end by 5 bases; junction bases not matched to a gene: 5. Per the germline V gene, CDR1 is SQVTM and CDR2 is ANQGSEA. The CDR3 bases are TGCAGCGTTGAAGGCGGGGGGTTGGGAGATACGCAGTATTTT. It specifies CSVEGGGLGDTQYF.

The chain employs TRBV4-3 and TRBJ1-3, with D hard to call. CDR3 length: 17 amino acids. V was pared by 0 bases and J by 0 bases, with 12 bases between. Germline CDR1 reads LGHNA; CDR2 reads YSLEER. The CDR3 here is CASSQEYGFLSGNTIYF. CDR3 coding DNA: TGCGCCAGCAGCCAAGAATATGGCTTCCTCTCTGGAAACACCATATATTTT.

The chain is built from TRBV5-6 and TRBJ2-7, with 12 bases fitting TRBD1. The germline V gene has CDR1 SGHDT and CDR2 YYEEEE. This CDR3 is built from 16 residues. V lost 4 bases to trimming and J lost 7 bases; unmatched junction nucleotides: 12. CDR3 region: CASSISGTGGLGEQYF. Here the CDR3 DNA reads TGTGCCAGCAGCATCTCCGGGACAGGGGGCCTAGGGGAGCAGTACTTC. The full variable domain, with the rest looked up from reference TRBV5-6 and TRBJ2-7, is DAGVTQSPTHLIKTRGQQVTLRCSPKSGHDTVSWYQQALGQGPQFIFQYYEEEERQRGNFPDRFSGHQFPNYSSELNVNALLLGDSALYLCASSISGTGGLGEQYFGPGTRLTVT.